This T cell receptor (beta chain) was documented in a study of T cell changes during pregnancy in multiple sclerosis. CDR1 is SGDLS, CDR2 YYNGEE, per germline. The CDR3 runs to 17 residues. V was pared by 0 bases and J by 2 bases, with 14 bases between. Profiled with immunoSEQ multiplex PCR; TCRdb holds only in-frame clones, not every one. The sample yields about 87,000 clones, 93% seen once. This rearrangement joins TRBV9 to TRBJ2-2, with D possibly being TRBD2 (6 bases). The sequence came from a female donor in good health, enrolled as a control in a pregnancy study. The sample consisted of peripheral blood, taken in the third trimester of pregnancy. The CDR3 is CASSVGGWGLNTGELFF. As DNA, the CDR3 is TGTGCCAGCAGCGTAGGGGGGTGGGGACTCAACACCGGGGAGCTGTTTTTT.